The 26 T cell receptor beta chains below come from one sample, sequenced in a study of blood T cell repertoires in COVID-19. TCRdb keeps only in-frame clones here, not all; method: immunoSEQ multiplex PCR. Here the sample spans about 210,000 clones, about 90% being singletons. Sequences were obtained from peripheral blood. These receptor sequences come from a man younger than 40 with acute or convalescent COVID-19.

V and J are TRBV6-5 and TRBJ2-7, with 9 bases aligning to TRBD1. V lost 6 bases, J lost 1 base, and 4 bases stayed unmatched. Germline V gene lookup returns CDR1 MNHEY and CDR2 SVGAGI. The CDR3 covers 14 residues. The CDR3 here is CASRSGTGSYEQYF. The CDR3 DNA sequence: TGTGCCAGCAGGTCCGGGACAGGGTCCTACGAGCAGTACTTC.

This clone was seen once. The rearrangement links TRBV18 to TRBJ2-7; 12 nucleotides agree with TRBD2. This CDR3 is 14 amino acids long. CDR1 is KGHSH, CDR2 LQKENI, per germline. With 5 bases clipped from V and 3 bases from J, the junction kept 2 bases outside the gene matches. In DNA form, the CDR3 reads TGTGCCAGCTCAAGGACTAGCGGGGACTACGAGCAGTACTTC. The encoded protein is CASSRTSGDYEQYF.

About this clone: Germline is not matched at one junction end, which may reflect a read error. The chain couples TRBV10-3 to TRBJ1-3, with D unclear. The CDR3 is made up of 15 amino acids. Germline V lookup: CDR1 ENHRY, CDR2 SYGVKD. The CDR3 region is CAIRGADIPGNAIYF. Written as DNA, the CDR3 is TGTGCCATCAGGGGCGCCGACATCCCTGGAAACGCCATATATTTT.

This chain uses TRBV12-5 with TRBJ1-3; D not resolved. CDR3 length equals 14 residues. In germline, CDR1 is LGHNT, CDR2 FRNRAP. Trimming cost V 0 bases and J 2 bases, with 5 bases left between them. The CDR3 protein is CASGLVPAGNTIYF. The CDR3 nucleotides read TGTGCTAGTGGTTTGGTCCCGGCTGGAAACACCATATATTTT. Supplemented by reference TRBV12-5 and TRBJ1-3, the full variable domain reads DARVTQTPRHKVTEMGQEVTMRCQPILGHNTVFWYRQTMMQGLELLAYFRNRAPLDDSGMPKDRFSAEMPDATLATLKIQPSEPRDSAVYFCASGLVPAGNTIYFGEGSWLTVV.

This chain connects TRBV9 to TRBJ2-3; 13 bases align to TRBD2. The ends lost 2 bases at V and 6 bases at J; junction bases unmatched: 6. The germline gives CDR1 SGDLS, CDR2 YYNGEE. The CDR3 consists of 16 residues. CDR3 amino acids: CASSVAVGLAGDTQYF. The CDR3 DNA reads as TGTGCCAGCAGCGTGGCCGTGGGACTAGCGGGGGATACGCAGTATTTT.

For this clone: This sample also contains other DNA sequences that code for the same CDR3. The chain carries TRBV6-5 and TRBJ1-1; tentatively, D is TRBD1 (5 bases). Trimming stripped 5 bases from V and 1 base from J, with 8 bases between. CDR3 length: 13 amino acids. Germline V CDR1 and CDR2: MNHEY, SVGAGI. The CDR3 region is CASSRQGNTEAFF. The CDR3 DNA reads TGTGCCAGCAGTCGTCAGGGGAACACTGAAGCTTTCTTT.

This rearrangement joins TRBV6-5 to TRBJ1-1; 7 bases agree with TRBD1. Germline CDR1 and CDR2: MNHEY and SVGAGI. The CDR3 spans 14 residues. V shed 6 bases, J shed 2 bases, and the junction held 6 bases outside the gene matches. As DNA, the CDR3 is TGTGCCAGCAGGAACAGGGGACCAAACACTGAAGCTTTCTTT. Its translation: CASRNRGPNTEAFF.

The V gene is TRBV30, the J gene TRBJ2-7; the D gene is possibly TRBD2 (7 bases). Trimming shortened V by 0 bases and J by 2 bases, and 8 bases separated the two germline ends. The germline gives CDR1 GTSNPN, CDR2 SVGIG (reference sequence). The CDR3 contains 13 residues. CDR3 sequence: CAWSVGGPYEQYF. The CDR3, as DNA: TGTGCCTGGAGTGTCGGGGGGCCCTACGAGCAGTACTTC.

This clone was seen only a few times. The gene calls are TRBV24-1 and TRBJ2-3; 8 nucleotides line up with TRBD1. The V and J ends lost 4 bases and 5 bases, in that order; junction bases with no gene match: 7. The CDR3 loop spans 15 amino acids. The germline V gene encodes CDR1 KGHDR and CDR2 SFDVKD. This CDR3 is CATSDPGQGGDTQYF. The CDR3 coding sequence is TGTGCCACCAGTGACCCCGGACAGGGCGGAGATACGCAGTATTTT.

CDR3 coding DNA: TGTGCCAGCAGTTTATTTGGGCGAATTAATGAAAAACTGTTTTTT. Translated, it gives CASSLFGRINEKLFF. The chain is built from TRBV28 and TRBJ1-4; D gene ambiguous. This CDR3 is built from 15 residues. CDR1 is MDHEN and CDR2 is SYDVKM in the germline V gene. V lost 1 base and J 4 bases, leaving 10 bases between the germline ends.

The rearrangement joins TRBV10-1 to TRBJ2-1; 9 nucleotides agree with TRBD2. The CDR3 length is 21 residues. V was clipped by 8 bases and J by 1 base; unmatched bases: 24. CDR1 and CDR2 from the germline V gene are WNHNN and SYGVQD (reference sequence). The CDR3 here is CASSLTRVAGARGRSYNEQFF. The CDR3 DNA reads as TGCGCCAGCTCTCTAACCCGGGTAGCGGGGGCCCGCGGGAGGTCCTACAATGAGCAGTTCTTC.

This sequence joins TRBV30 and TRBJ1-1, with no clear D. The germline V and J ends were trimmed by 2 bases and 1 base, with 14 bases remaining between them. The germline gives CDR1 GTSNPN, CDR2 SVGIG (reference sequence). The CDR3 is made up of 15 amino acids. The CDR3 spells CAWSTRGLTNTEAFF. The CDR3 nucleotides are TGTGCCTGGAGTACACGAGGCCTTACGAACACTGAAGCTTTCTTT.

The rearrangement links TRBV28 to TRBJ2-3, with 8 bases matching TRBD2. Germline CDR1 MDHEN, CDR2 SYDVKM. The length of the CDR3 is 14 residues. Trimming removed 6 bases from V and 5 bases from J; junction bases left unmatched: 7. DNA for the CDR3: TGTGCCAGCAGCGCTAGCGGGTTAATAGATACGCAGTATTTT. Encoded protein: CASSASGLIDTQYF.

V is TRBV7-3 and J is TRBJ2-5; weak D call: TRBD1 (5 bases). This CDR3 spans 13 amino acids. The germline V gene has CDR1 SGHTA and CDR2 FQGTGA. V lost 1 base, J lost 2 bases, and 5 bases lay in between. CDR3 residues: CASSLNRQETQYF. The DNA of the CDR3 is TGTGCCAGCAGCTTAAACAGGCAAGAGACCCAGTACTTC.

This chain links TRBV28 with TRBJ1-6; TRBD1 agrees at 8 bases. J lost 6 bases, V lost 3 bases, and 1 base had no gene match. Germline V gene lookup returns CDR1 MDHEN and CDR2 SYDVKM. This CDR3 region has 14 residues. The CDR3 region has the DNA TGTGCCAGCAGTTTGACAGGGGTTAATTCACCCCTCCACTTT. Its translation: CASSLTGVNSPLHF. The full variable domain, its missing parts supplied by reference TRBV28 and TRBJ1-6, is DVKVTQSSRYLVKRTGEKVFLECVQDMDHENMFWYRQDPGLGLRLIYFSYDVKMKEKGDIPEGYSVSREKKERFSLILESASTNQTSMYLCASSLTGVNSPLHFGNGTRLTVT.

V is TRBV11-2 and J is TRBJ2-1; D possibly corresponds to TRBD1 (6 bases). This CDR3 spans 11 amino acids. CDR1 is SGHAT and CDR2 is FQNNGV in the germline V gene. V lost 7 bases to trimming and J lost 9 bases, with 10 bases between them. CDR3 protein: CASKRGIEQFF. The CDR3 DNA is TGTGCCAGCAAGAGGGGGATTGAGCAGTTCTTC.

The rearrangement joins TRBV24-1 to TRBJ2-1, with 9 nucleotides matching TRBD2. The CDR3 runs 19 residues. The ends lost 1 base at V and 4 bases at J; junction bases unmatched: 13. Germline CDR1 and CDR2: KGHDR and SFDVKD. Here the CDR3 DNA reads TGTGCCACCAGTGATTTATGGCGCGGGAGGGCCCATTCGTACAATGAGCAGTTCTTC. This gives the protein CATSDLWRGRAHSYNEQFF.

The chain carries TRBV6-6 and TRBJ2-5; 13 bases fit TRBD2. Germline CDR1 MNHNY, CDR2 SVGAGI (reference sequence). CDR3 length: 17 residues. The V segment lost 5 bases and the J segment 6 bases; nucleotides outside the gene matches: 12. The CDR3 region is CASSPRTSGGFGKTQYF. The CDR3 nucleotides are TGTGCCAGCAGTCCGCGGACTAGCGGGGGATTCGGGAAGACCCAGTACTTC.

In its sample, this clone was seen once. CDR3 in DNA: TGTGCCAGCAGCTTCCTAGCGGGAGTACTTGAGCAGTTCTTC. Protein: CASSFLAGVLEQFF. V is TRBV7-9 and J is TRBJ2-1; 10 bases agree with TRBD2. Germline assignment: CDR1 SEHNR and CDR2 FQNEAQ (reference sequence). Germline trimming cut 3 bases from V and 9 bases from J; bases unmatched to any gene: 5. This CDR3 spans 14 amino acids.

The chain uses TRBV9 and TRBJ2-7, with 13 nucleotides matching TRBD2. Germline trimming cut 2 bases from V and 4 bases from J; bases unmatched to any gene: 6. This CDR3 comprises 16 residues. Per germline, CDR1 SGDLS and CDR2 YYNGEE. The CDR3: CASSVGTSGIPYEQYF. The DNA of the CDR3 is TGTGCCAGCAGCGTTGGGACTAGCGGGATCCCTTACGAGCAGTACTTC.

Concerning this clone itself: The identical CDR3 is also encoded by other nucleotide sequences in the sample. The V gene is TRBV29-1, the J gene TRBJ1-2, with 9 bases fitting TRBD1. CDR1 SQVTM and CDR2 ANQGSEA come from the germline V gene. The CDR3 is 13 residues long. The ends lost 6 bases at V and 2 bases at J; junction bases unmatched: 4. The CDR3 sequence: CSVQQGANYGYTF. The CDR3 DNA sequence: TGCAGCGTCCAACAGGGGGCGAACTATGGCTACACCTTC.

CDR3 DNA sequence: TGTGCCAGCAGCCCCCCCGGGCTAGCGGGGGCCGGCACCGGGGAGCTGTTTTTT. This encodes CASSPPGLAGAGTGELFF. The chain couples TRBV5-4 to TRBJ2-2; TRBD2 aligns across 10 bases. Per the germline V gene, CDR1 is SGHNT and CDR2 is YYREEE (reference sequence). V lost 4 bases to trimming and J lost 4 bases; unmatched junction nucleotides: 13. The CDR3 is 18 amino acids.

The chain employs TRBV6-6 and TRBJ2-2; 9 bases are shared with TRBD2. The germline gives CDR1 MNHNY, CDR2 SVGAGI (reference sequence). After removal of 10 bases from V and 7 bases from J, the junction contained 10 bases not matched to a gene. The CDR3 runs to 14 residues. The CDR3: CATRAGGMVGELFF. In DNA, the CDR3 is TGTGCCACTCGTGCGGGAGGGATGGTCGGGGAGCTGTTTTTT.

V usage is TRBV7-6 and J usage is TRBJ1-6, with D hard to call. Germline lookup yields CDR1 SGHVS and CDR2 FNYEAQ. The V end lost 6 bases, the J end lost 7 bases, and 10 bases lay between the germline ends. The CDR3 runs 13 residues. CDR3 loop: CASSPRRNSPLHF. Here the CDR3 DNA reads TGTGCCAGCAGTCCCCGGAGAAATTCACCCCTCCACTTT.

The genes are TRBV6-6 and TRBJ1-5; no clear D. CDR3 size: 13 residues. The V gene's germline CDR1 is MNHNY and CDR2 SVGAGI (reference sequence). Trimming removed 6 bases at V and 4 bases at J, with 10 bases between. The CDR3 loop is CASRSGPNQPQHF. The CDR3 nucleotides read TGTGCCAGCAGAAGCGGGCCTAATCAGCCCCAGCATTTT.

CDR3 amino acids: CASSSRTGARYEQYF. The CDR3 DNA sequence: TGTGCCAGCAGTTCCAGGACAGGGGCCCGCTACGAGCAGTACTTC. The rearrangement uses TRBV28 and TRBJ2-7; 9 bases align to TRBD1. Trimming cost V 4 bases and J 3 bases; bases outside gene matches: 7. Germline CDR1 MDHEN, CDR2 SYDVKM. This CDR3 region has 15 residues.